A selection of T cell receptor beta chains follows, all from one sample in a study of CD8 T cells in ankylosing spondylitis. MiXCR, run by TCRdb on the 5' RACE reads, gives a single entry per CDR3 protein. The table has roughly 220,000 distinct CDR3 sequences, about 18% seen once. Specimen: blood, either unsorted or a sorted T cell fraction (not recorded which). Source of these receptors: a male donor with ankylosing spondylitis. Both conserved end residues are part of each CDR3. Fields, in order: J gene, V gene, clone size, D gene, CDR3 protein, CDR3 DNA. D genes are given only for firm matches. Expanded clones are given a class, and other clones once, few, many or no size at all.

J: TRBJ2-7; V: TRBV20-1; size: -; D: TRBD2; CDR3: CSARDQVGGYEQYF; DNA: TGCAGTGCTAGAGATCAAGTCGGGGGGTACGAGCAGTACTTC
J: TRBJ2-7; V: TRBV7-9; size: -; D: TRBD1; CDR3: CASSSPGQASYEQYF; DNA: TGTGCCAGCAGCTCCCCGGGACAGGCATCCTACGAGCAGTACTTC
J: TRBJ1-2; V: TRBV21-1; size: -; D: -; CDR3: CASSPDRDRPYGYTF; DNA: TGTGCCAGCAGCCCCGACAGGGATAGGCCCTATGGCTACACCTTC
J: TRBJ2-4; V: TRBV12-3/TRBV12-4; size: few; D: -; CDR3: CASSLTGDGQVKNIQYF; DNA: TGTGCCAGCAGTTTAACTGGGGACGGGCAGGTCAAAAACATTCAGTACTTC
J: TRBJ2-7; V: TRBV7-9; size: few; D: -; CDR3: CASRPGEAYEQYF; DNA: TGTGCCAGCAGACCCGGGGAAGCCTACGAGCAGTACTTC
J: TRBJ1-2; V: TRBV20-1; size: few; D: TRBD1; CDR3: CSAPPGTGGDGYTF; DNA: TGCAGTGCTCCACCCGGGACAGGGGGCGACGGCTACACCTTC
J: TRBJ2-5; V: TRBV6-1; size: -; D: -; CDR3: CASRIDWGLEETQYF; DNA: TGTGCCAGCAGGATCGATTGGGGTTTGGAAGAGACCCAGTACTTC
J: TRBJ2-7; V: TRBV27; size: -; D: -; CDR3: CASSSRQVSDEQYF; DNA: TGTGCCAGCAGTTCCCGACAGGTCTCGGACGAGCAGTACTTC
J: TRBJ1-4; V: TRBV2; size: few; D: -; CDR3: CASSEGGATNEKLFF; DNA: TGTGCCAGCAGTGAGGGGGGTGCAACTAATGAAAAACTGTTTTTT
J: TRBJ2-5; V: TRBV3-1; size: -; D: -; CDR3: CASSQDSGLETQYF; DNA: TGTGCCAGCAGCCAAGACTCTGGGCTAGAGACCCAGTACTTC
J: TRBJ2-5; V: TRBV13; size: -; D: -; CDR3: CASSLGGGPAKTQYF; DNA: TGTGCCAGCAGCTTAGGGGGGGGGCCGGCGAAGACCCAGTACTTC
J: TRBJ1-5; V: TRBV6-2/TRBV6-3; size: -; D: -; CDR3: CASSSRWHDSNQPQHF; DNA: TGTGCCAGCAGTTCCAGGTGGCACGATAGCAATCAGCCCCAGCATTTT
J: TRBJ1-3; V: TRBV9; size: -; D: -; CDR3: CASSASWPNTIYF; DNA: TGTGCCAGCAGTGCCTCCTGGCCAAACACCATATATTTT
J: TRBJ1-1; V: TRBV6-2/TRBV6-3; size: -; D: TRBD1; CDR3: CASTGQGLWVTEAFF; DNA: TGTGCCAGCACCGGACAGGGTTTGTGGGTCACTGAAGCTTTCTTT
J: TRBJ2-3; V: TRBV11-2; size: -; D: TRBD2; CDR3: CASSLLTSGGDSTDTQYF; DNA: TGTGCCAGCAGCTTACTGACTAGCGGGGGGGATAGCACAGATACGCAGTATTTT
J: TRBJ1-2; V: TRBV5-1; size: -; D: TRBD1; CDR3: CASSLETGTGLGYGYTF; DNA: TGCGCCAGCAGCTTAGAAACCGGGACAGGGTTAGGGTATGGCTACACCTTC
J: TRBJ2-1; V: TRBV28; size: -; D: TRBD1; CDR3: CASSDEDRGDEQFF; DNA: TGTGCCAGCAGTGACGAAGACAGGGGGGATGAGCAGTTCTTC
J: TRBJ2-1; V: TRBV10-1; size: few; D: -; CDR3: CASSELEGNEQFF; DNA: TGCGCCAGCAGTGAGCTCGAGGGGAATGAGCAGTTCTTC
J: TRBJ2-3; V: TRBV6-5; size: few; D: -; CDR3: CASSYSGSTDTQYF; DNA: TGTGCCAGCAGTTACTCGGGGTCCACAGATACGCAGTATTTT
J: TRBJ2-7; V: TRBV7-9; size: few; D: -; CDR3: CASSSYGQINYEQYF; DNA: TGTGCCAGCAGCTCCTACGGACAGATAAACTACGAGCAGTACTTC
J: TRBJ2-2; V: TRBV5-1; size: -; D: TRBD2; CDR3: CASSFLLAGGTGELFF; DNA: TGCGCCAGCAGCTTCCTTCTAGCGGGGGGCACCGGGGAGCTGTTTTTT
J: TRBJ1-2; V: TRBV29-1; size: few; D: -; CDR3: CSVGTGTNYGYTF; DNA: TGCAGCGTTGGGACGGGGACCAACTATGGCTACACCTTC
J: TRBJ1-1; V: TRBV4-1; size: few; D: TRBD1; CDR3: CASSPDRGTEAFF; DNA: TGCGCCAGCAGCCCTGACAGGGGCACTGAAGCTTTCTTT
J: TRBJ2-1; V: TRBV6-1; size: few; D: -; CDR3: CASSRTWASSYNEQFF; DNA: TGTGCCAGCAGCAGGACGTGGGCGAGCTCCTACAATGAGCAGTTCTTC
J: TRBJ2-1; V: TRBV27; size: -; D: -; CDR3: CASSPVAPASYNEQFF; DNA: TGTGCCAGCAGTCCGGTCGCTCCCGCATCCTACAATGAGCAGTTCTTC
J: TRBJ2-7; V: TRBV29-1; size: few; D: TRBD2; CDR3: CSALAVSGEQYF; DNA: TGCAGCGCACTAGCGGTTTCGGGAGAGCAGTACTTC
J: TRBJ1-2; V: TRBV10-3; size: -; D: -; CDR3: CAISDNPTRPPGDGYTF; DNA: TGTGCCATCAGTGATAACCCAACACGGCCGCCCGGGGATGGCTACACCTTC
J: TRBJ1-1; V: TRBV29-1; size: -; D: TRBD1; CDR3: CSVEGQWGNTEAFF; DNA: TGCAGCGTGGAGGGACAGTGGGGTAACACTGAAGCTTTCTTT
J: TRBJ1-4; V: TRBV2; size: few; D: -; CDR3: CASGPGGNEKLFF; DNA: TGTGCCAGCGGGCCCGGGGGCAATGAAAAACTGTTTTTT
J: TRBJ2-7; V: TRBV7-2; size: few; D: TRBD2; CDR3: CASSLGAGGLYEQYF; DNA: TGTGCCAGCAGCCTCGGGGCGGGAGGACTCTACGAGCAGTACTTC
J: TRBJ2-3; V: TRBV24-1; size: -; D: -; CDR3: CATSDVLGTDTQYF; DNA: TGTGCCACCAGTGATGTCCTGGGGACAGATACGCAGTATTTT
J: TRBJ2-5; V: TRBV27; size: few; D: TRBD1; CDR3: CASSPHRGQETQYF; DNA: TGTGCCAGCAGTCCCCACAGGGGGCAAGAGACCCAGTACTTC
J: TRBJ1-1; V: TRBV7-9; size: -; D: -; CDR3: CASSLGTYGEAEAFF; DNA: TGTGCCAGCAGCTTAGGGACCTATGGGGAGGCTGAAGCTTTCTTT
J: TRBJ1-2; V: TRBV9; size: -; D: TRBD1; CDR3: CASNDSGTGVKGYTF; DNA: TGTGCCAGCAACGACTCCGGGACAGGGGTAAAAGGCTACACCTTC
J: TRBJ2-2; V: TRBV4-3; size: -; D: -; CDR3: CASSQDSSGSGELFF; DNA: TGCGCCAGCAGCCAAGATTCGTCAGGTTCCGGGGAGCTGTTTTTT
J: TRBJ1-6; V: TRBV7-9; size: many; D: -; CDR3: CASSLESSYNSPLHF; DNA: TGTGCCAGCAGCTTAGAAAGCTCCTATAATTCACCCCTCCACTTT
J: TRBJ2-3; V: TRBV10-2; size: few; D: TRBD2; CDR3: CASRTTSGTTDTQYF; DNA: TGCGCCAGCAGGACCACTAGCGGGACAACAGATACGCAGTATTTT
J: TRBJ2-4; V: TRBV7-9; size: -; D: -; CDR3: CASSPDPGRDIQYF; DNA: TGTGCCAGCAGCCCCGACCCGGGTAGAGACATTCAGTACTTC
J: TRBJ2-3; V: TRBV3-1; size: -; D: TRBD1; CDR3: CASSHGTGARYADTQYF; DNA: TGTGCCAGCAGCCACGGGACAGGGGCCCGGTACGCAGATACGCAGTATTTT
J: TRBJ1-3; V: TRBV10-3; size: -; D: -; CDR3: CAICLDPYPDSFSGNTIYF; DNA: TGTGCCATCTGTTTGGACCCGTATCCTGACAGTTTTTCTGGAAACACCATATATTTT
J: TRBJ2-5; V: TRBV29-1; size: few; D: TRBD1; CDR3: CSVDLGTGGTQETQYF; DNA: TGCAGCGTTGATTTGGGGACAGGGGGTACCCAAGAGACCCAGTACTTC
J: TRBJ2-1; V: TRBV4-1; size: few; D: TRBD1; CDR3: CASSQALGTGVGEQFF; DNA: TGCGCCAGCAGCCAGGCTCTCGGGACAGGGGTCGGTGAGCAGTTCTTC
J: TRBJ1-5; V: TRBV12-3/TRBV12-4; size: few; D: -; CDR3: CASSSRGDSNQPQHF; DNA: TGTGCCAGCAGTTCAAGGGGGGACAGCAATCAGCCCCAGCATTTT